The clone carrying this T cell receptor beta chain was seen more than once but under ten times. Treatment noted: about 20 received Ad26.COV2.S at low or high dose, single or two shots; several received placebo; per-sample allocation not given. Samples analyzed were those drawn on day 63 after the first vaccine or placebo injection. The record originates from a study of Ad26.COV2.S vaccination and SARS-CoV-2 variants. The assay was immunoSEQ multiplex PCR, and TCRdb's table has in-frame clones only and misses some. The sample shows approximately 480,000 clones, roughly 89% of them seen only once. V lost 5 bases and J 0 bases, leaving 8 bases between the germline ends. The germline V gene has CDR1 LNHDA and CDR2 SQIVND (reference sequence). CDR3 size: 14 residues.

The sequence was collected from a person between 18 and 59 years old who received the Ad26.COV2.S COVID-19 vaccine or a placebo. The rearrangement links TRBV19 to TRBJ1-3; D unresolved. Material: peripheral blood, obtained in a trial of Ad26.COV2.S vaccine versus placebo. CDR3 bases: TGTGCCAGTAGTCCCCTGGGCTCTGGAAACACCATATATTTT. Protein: CASSPLGSGNTIYF.